This T cell receptor beta chain originates from a study of T cells in women clearing cervical HPV infection. The repertoire was sequenced with immunoSEQ multiplex PCR; TCRdb's copy has only in-frame clones and lacks some. The sample totals tens of thousands of clones. The source material was blood buffy coat. The TCR sequence derives from a woman aged 18-70 years with a cervical HPV16 infection that either progressed to CIN3+ or cleared (not recorded which).

Partial CDR3 DNA: TGTGCCAGTACATCAAGGAGGGACAATGAC. Protein product: CASTSRRDND. The complete CDR3 sequence is CASTSRRDNDYTF. The chain recombines TRBV19 with TRBJ1-2; D may be TRBD1 (6 bases). The CDR3 end lies 3 residues beyond the end of the read and is filled in from the germline J gene. CDR1 and CDR2 (germline): LNHDA, SQIVND (reference sequence). CDR3 size: 13 residues.